Presented here are 7 T cell receptor beta chains from one specimen sequenced in a study of cytomegalovirus exposure and HLA in healthy donors. A multiplex PCR was run with 60 Vbeta primers and 13 Jbeta primers. Assay: immunoSEQ multiplex PCR; the TCRdb copy retains only in-frame clones and omits some. The sample lists approximately 240,000 clones; 77% were seen once. Sequenced material: PBMCs. The receptors shown here come from a woman aged 55-69 years in good health and CMV-seropositive.

The chain is built from TRBV11-2 and TRBJ2-7, with 9 bases aligning to TRBD1. The germline gives CDR1 SGHAT, CDR2 FQNNGV. J gave up 2 bases and V 5 bases, and 4 bases lay outside the gene matches. The CDR3 has 14 residues. The CDR3 here is CASSVRQGAYEQYF. CDR3 nucleotide sequence: TGTGCCAGCAGCGTACGACAGGGGGCCTACGAGCAGTACTTC.

V and J are TRBV27 and TRBJ2-5, with D possibly TRBD2 on 7 matching bases. The CDR3 totals 12 residues. The germline V and J ends were trimmed by 9 bases and 11 bases, with 19 bases remaining between them. The germline V gene has CDR1 MNHEY and CDR2 SMNVEV (reference sequence). In DNA form, the CDR3 reads TGTGCCAGTGGACTAGTAGGGGGTGAGCAGTACTTC. Its translation is CASGLVGGEQYF.

The chain links TRBV6-5 to TRBJ2-7; 8 bases line up with TRBD1. CDR1 and CDR2 (germline): MNHEY, SVGAGI. The length of the CDR3 is 14 residues. V was pared by 0 bases and J by 5 bases, with 3 bases of the junction left unmatched. The CDR3 region has the DNA TGTGCCAGCAGTTACTCCCCAGGGGGCAACGAGCAGTACTTC. This gives the protein CASSYSPGGNEQYF.

A remark on this clone: Other DNA variants within this sample encode the same CDR3. This chain joins TRBV18 and TRBJ2-7; 8 bases line up with TRBD2. Per germline, CDR1 KGHSH and CDR2 LQKENI. V trimming: 4 bases; J trimming: 1 base; junction bases outside the gene matches: 3. CDR3 length: 14 amino acids. The CDR3 is CASSLGGGSYEQYF. The CDR3 coding sequence is TGTGCCAGCTCACTAGGCGGGGGGTCCTACGAGCAGTACTTC.

This clone was found once. This chain connects TRBV12-5 to TRBJ2-7; 10 positions match TRBD2. The V segment lost 6 bases and the J segment 4 bases; nucleotides outside the gene matches: 6. The germline V gene has CDR1 LGHNT and CDR2 FRNRAP. This CDR3 spans 14 amino acids. The CDR3 loop reads CASGILAGEYEQYF. The CDR3 coding sequence is TGTGCTAGTGGGATCCTAGCGGGGGAATACGAGCAGTACTTC.

V gene TRBV28 combines with J gene TRBJ2-7, with a possible D match to TRBD1 (6 bases). The germline gives CDR1 MDHEN, CDR2 SYDVKM. This CDR3 region has 15 residues. The V end lost 8 bases, the J end lost 0 bases, and 17 bases lay between the germline ends. The DNA for the CDR3 is TGTGCCAGCCTCGCCCGGACAGCCAGCTCCTACGAGCAGTACTTC. Its protein is CASLARTASSYEQYF.

In regard to this clone: This sample includes further DNA sequences coding for the same CDR3. The chain recombines TRBV4-1 with TRBJ1-4; TRBD1 matches 9 bases. From germline, CDR1 is MGHRA and CDR2 YSYEKL. The CDR3 length is 15 residues. J gave up 7 bases and V 1 base, and 4 bases lay outside the gene matches. CDR3 residues: CASSQVGTGSEKLFF. The CDR3 nucleotides read TGCGCCAGCAGCCAAGTTGGGACAGGGAGTGAAAAACTGTTTTTT.